These T cell receptor beta chains were read from a single sample in a study of blood T cell repertoires in COVID-19. TCRdb's copy holds only in-frame clones and misses some; the assay was immunoSEQ multiplex PCR. The data contain roughly 150,000 clones, around 89% of them seen just once; the ten biggest clones take up just over 3%. Sequencing used peripheral blood. These receptors were collected from a woman aged 60-70 years with active COVID-19. Both conserved end residues are part of each CDR3. The D gene is left open where the match is weak. Clone sizes are given selectively: once, few, many, or a class where the clone is expanded.

CDR3,DNA,V,size,D,J
CASIPQRGGSSYNEQFF,TGTGCCAGCATCCCACAACGGGGCGGGAGCTCCTACAATGAGCAGTTCTTC,TRBV6-2/TRBV6-3,NA,TRBD2,TRBJ2-1
CASTAGLVSFYEQYF,TGTGCCAGTACCGCCGGACTAGTCTCATTCTACGAGCAGTACTTC,TRBV6-5,NA,TRBD2,TRBJ2-7
CASSQDSGYEQYF,TGCGCCAGCAGCCAAGATTCGGGTTACGAGCAGTACTTC,TRBV4-3,NA,NA,TRBJ2-7
CASSSRGSNQPQHF,TGTGCCAGCAGTTCCCGAGGTAGCAATCAGCCCCAGCATTTT,TRBV3-1/TRBV3-2,once,NA,TRBJ1-5
CASSPDNRERNQPQHF,TGTGCCAGCAGCCCAGATAACAGGGAACGCAATCAGCCCCAGCATTTT,TRBV7-9,NA,NA,TRBJ1-5
CASSQVRGLAGVEEQYF,TGTGCCAGCAGCCAAGTGCGAGGGCTAGCGGGAGTGGAGGAGCAGTACTTC,TRBV3-1/TRBV3-2,once,TRBD2,TRBJ2-7
CASSVPELGAHLYF,TGTGCCAGCAGCGTGCCCGAGTTGGGGGCGCATTTGTACTTC,TRBV5-4,NA,NA,TRBJ2-7
CASSEGQGTEAFF,TGTGCCAGCAGTGAAGGACAGGGTACTGAAGCTTTCTTT,TRBV6-1,many,TRBD1,TRBJ1-1
CASSVGGGNNYGYTF,TGTGCCAGCAGCGTAGGAGGCGGCAACAACTATGGCTACACCTTC,TRBV3-1/TRBV3-2,few,NA,TRBJ1-2
CASSQDKGTGLHHGYTF,TGTGCCAGCAGCCAAGATAAGGGGACAGGGTTACATCATGGCTACACCTTC,TRBV14,NA,TRBD1,TRBJ1-2
CASTERGITMKQFF,TGTGCCAGCACCGAGAGGGGGATTACAATGAAGCAGTTCTTC,TRBV25-1,NA,NA,TRBJ2-1
CASSEQGISPLHF,TGTGCCAGCAGTGAACAGGGGATCTCACCCCTCCACTTT,TRBV6-1,NA,NA,TRBJ1-6
CASSPDTGAGGLVYNEQFF,TGTGCCAGCTCACCGGACACGGGAGCGGGAGGGCTAGTCTACAATGAGCAGTTCTTC,TRBV18,NA,TRBD2,TRBJ2-1
CASSLTGGNTEAFF,TGTGCCAGCAGTTTAACAGGGGGGAACACTGAAGCTTTCTTT,TRBV27,NA,TRBD1,TRBJ1-1
CASRPENTDTQYF,TGTGCCAGCAGGCCAGAAAACACAGATACGCAGTATTTT,TRBV5-6,NA,NA,TRBJ2-3
CASSQVPTSAGVNEQFF,TGTGCCAGCAGCCAAGTACCCACTAGCGCGGGAGTCAATGAGCAGTTCTTC,TRBV3-1/TRBV3-2,NA,TRBD2,TRBJ2-1
CASSQEGRGQGYTGELFF,TGTGCCAGCAGCCAAGAAGGTCGGGGACAGGGTTACACCGGGGAGCTGTTTTTT,TRBV14,NA,TRBD1,TRBJ2-2
CASSFPTAGGGTDTQYF,TGTGCCAGCAGCTTCCCCACAGCAGGGGGTGGCACAGATACGCAGTATTTT,TRBV7-9,NA,TRBD1,TRBJ2-3
CASSPRSIVGNTIYF,TGTGCCAGCAGCCCTCGTAGTATCGTTGGAAACACCATATATTTT,TRBV9,NA,NA,TRBJ1-3
CASSSGLAGSTDTQYF,TGCGCCAGCAGCTCGGGACTAGCGGGAAGCACAGATACGCAGTATTTT,TRBV5-1,NA,TRBD2,TRBJ2-3
CASSFFSSGTTGELFF,TGTGCCAGCAGTTTCTTCTCTAGCGGGACGACCGGGGAGCTGTTTTTT,TRBV27,NA,TRBD2,TRBJ2-2
CASSSGRNTEAFF,TGTGCCAGCAGCTCAGGTCGGAACACTGAAGCTTTCTTT,TRBV4-2,once,NA,TRBJ1-1
CASSLYEAENTQYF,TGTGCCAGCAGCCTCTATGAAGCCGAGAATACGCAGTATTTT,TRBV7-6,NA,NA,TRBJ2-3
CASNLGWGRETFF,TGTGCCAGCAACCTAGGGTGGGGGAGGGAAACTTTCTTT,TRBV12-3/TRBV12-4,NA,NA,TRBJ1-1
CASTSRDRLNTEAFF,TGCGCCAGCACCTCCCGGGACAGGTTGAACACTGAAGCTTTCTTT,TRBV10-1,NA,TRBD1,TRBJ1-1
CASSKRESLQAEQFF,TGTGCCAGCTCCAAGCGGGAATCTCTACAGGCTGAGCAGTTCTTC,TRBV7-3,once,TRBD2,TRBJ2-1
CATSREQGRNEKLFF,TGTGCCACCAGCAGAGAACAGGGACGGAATGAAAAACTGTTTTTT,TRBV15,few,NA,TRBJ1-4
CASSANSFAKNIQYF,TGTGCCAGCTCAGCAAACAGTTTTGCCAAAAACATTCAGTACTTC,TRBV18,NA,NA,TRBJ2-4
CATIWGAGSSYEQYF,TGTGCCACCATTTGGGGAGCGGGTAGCTCCTACGAGCAGTACTTC,TRBV28,NA,NA,TRBJ2-7
CASSVLDYRNEQFF,TGTGCCAGCAGCGTTCTGGACTACCGCAATGAGCAGTTCTTC,TRBV9,NA,NA,TRBJ2-1
CASSLASVQVNTEAFF,TGCGCCAGCAGCTTGGCCAGTGTCCAGGTGAACACTGAAGCTTTCTTT,TRBV5-1,NA,NA,TRBJ1-1
CASRGQSTYEQYF,TGTGCCAGCAGAGGACAGTCGACCTACGAGCAGTACTTC,TRBV6-6,NA,NA,TRBJ2-7
CSVGQGSTGELFF,TGCAGCGTAGGACAGGGAAGCACCGGGGAGCTGTTTTTT,TRBV29-1,once,TRBD1,TRBJ2-2
CASSPVSGGTEAFF,TGTGCCAGCTCACCGGTTTCGGGGGGCACTGAAGCTTTCTTT,TRBV18,NA,NA,TRBJ1-1
CASSQETGQWVQPQHF,TGCGCCAGCAGCCAAGAGACAGGACAATGGGTTCAGCCCCAGCATTTT,TRBV4-1,once,NA,TRBJ1-5
CASSFRGRAGTDTQYF,TGTGCCAGCAGCTTTCGCGGGAGGGCCGGTACAGATACGCAGTATTTT,TRBV27,NA,TRBD2,TRBJ2-3
CASSQADSRGGTGELFF,TGCGCCAGCAGCCAGGCCGACTCGCGGGGGGGCACCGGGGAGCTGTTTTTT,TRBV4-1,NA,TRBD2,TRBJ2-2
CASSQGLPGLAGGAVQETQYF,TGTGCCAGCAGCCAAGGTCTCCCGGGACTAGCGGGAGGAGCCGTCCAAGAGACCCAGTACTTC,TRBV3-1/TRBV3-2,NA,TRBD2,TRBJ2-5
CASSLRGSNQPQHF,TGTGCCAGCAGTTTACGGGGTAGCAATCAGCCCCAGCATTTT,TRBV28,few,NA,TRBJ1-5
CASSILAGGFGDTQYF,TGTGCCAGTAGTATCTTGGCGGGAGGCTTTGGAGATACGCAGTATTTT,TRBV19,NA,TRBD2,TRBJ2-3